Each of the 7 T cell receptor beta chains below was sequenced from the same sample in a study of Graves' ophthalmopathy and Graves' hyperthyroidism. From RNA, the CDR3 regions of TCR beta chains were amplified and sequenced. Following a first-round RT-PCR that used HTBI primers, a second-round multiplex PCR was carried out. One entry per CDR3 protein results from TCRdb running MiXCR on the multiplex PCR reads. The sample records almost 750,000 distinct CDR3 sequences, roughly 41% being singletons. Input material: peripheral blood. These receptors were taken from an adult man with Graves' ophthalmopathy.

Of note for this clonotype: This may come from a read error, since a much larger clone is one base off. The V call is TRBV5-1, the J call TRBJ2-7, with TRBD2 matching over 9 bases. V was pared by 4 bases and J by 2 bases, with 7 bases of the junction left unmatched. Germline loops: CDR1 SGHRS, CDR2 YFSETQ. The CDR3 consists of 15 residues. The chain's CDR3 is CASSLSGSTTYEQYF. CDR3 sequence (DNA): TGCGCCAGCAGCCTTAGCGGGAGTACCACCTACGAGCAGTACTTC.

This clonotype was found a few times. This chain connects TRBV5-1 to TRBJ2-5; no firm D call. The V end lost 0 bases, the J end lost 4 bases, and 13 bases lay between the germline ends. Germline-derived CDR1 and CDR2 are SGHRS and YFSETQ. The CDR3 spans 15 residues. The CDR3 coding sequence is TGCGCCAGCAGCTTGGGAGACACTTACGGAGAGACCCAGTACTTC. Translated: CASSLGDTYGETQYF. Full variable domain (missing parts from reference TRBV5-1 and TRBJ2-5): KAGVTQTPRYLIKTRGQQVTLSCSPISGHRSVSWYQQTPGQGLQFLFEYFSETQRNKGNFPGRFSGRQFSNSRSEMNVSTLELGDSALYLCASSLGDTYGETQYFGPGTRLLVL.

As for this clonotype: A junction boundary mismatches the germline segment, possibly from a read error. The chain combines TRBV10-3 with TRBJ2-7; no clear D. CDR3 length: 15 amino acids. The V gene's germline CDR1 is ENHRY and CDR2 SYGVKD. The CDR3 DNA reads as TGTGCCAGCAGTTTACCCGTCAGGAAAGAATACGAGCAGTACTTC. The encoded protein is CASSLPVRKEYEQYF.

The chain is built from TRBV7-2 and TRBJ2-1; 8 bases fit TRBD2. Germline-derived CDR1 and CDR2 are SGHTA and FQGNSA. V shed 5 bases, J shed 2 bases, and the junction held 8 bases outside the gene matches. The CDR3 contains 16 residues. The CDR3 sequence is CASSAGLDFPYNEQFF. CDR3 DNA sequence: TGTGCCAGCAGCGCGGGACTAGATTTCCCCTACAATGAGCAGTTCTTC.

The rearrangement uses TRBV6-5 and TRBJ2-5; D possibly corresponds to TRBD1 (6 bases). Germline CDR1 MNHEY, CDR2 SVGAGI. V dropped 2 bases and J dropped 5 bases, with 12 bases sitting between them. The CDR3 length is 14 residues. This CDR3 reads CASSYQGIMETQYF. The CDR3, as DNA: TGTGCCAGCAGTTACCAGGGGATCATGGAGACCCAGTACTTC.

This chain joins TRBV12-3 or TRBV12-4 and TRBJ1-4, with 8 bases matching TRBD1. V shed 5 bases, J shed 7 bases, and the junction held 9 bases outside the gene matches. There are 15 residues in the CDR3. CDR3: CASSLTGGASEKLFF. CDR3 DNA sequence: TGTGCCAGCAGTCTAACAGGGGGTGCTAGTGAAAAACTGTTTTTT.

The gene calls are TRBV25-1 and TRBJ2-2, with 7 bases aligning to TRBD2. The ends lost 5 bases at V and 5 bases at J; junction bases unmatched: 11. CDR3 length: 16 amino acids. Germline V gene sequence: CDR1 MGHDK, CDR2 SYGVNS. The CDR3 sequence is CASSYRPGRVTGELFF. In DNA, the CDR3 is TGTGCCAGCAGTTACCGCCCGGGGAGGGTTACCGGGGAGCTGTTTTTT.